This note documents a single TCR beta chain sequence. Its antigen is currently unknown. This sample is part of a study of cytomegalovirus exposure and HLA in healthy donors. 13 Jbeta primers and 60 Vbeta primers were used for the PCR. Measured with immunoSEQ multiplex PCR; TCRdb has only the in-frame clones, and not every one. This repertoire shows some 160,000 clones, approximately 81% found once; its top ten account for 1.9%. V dropped 10 bases and J dropped 6; count of bases not matched to a gene: 11. The CDR3 loop spans 15 amino acids. The germline CDR1 and CDR2 sequences are LNHDA and SQIVND (reference sequence). Study results and caveats: Previous analysis showed most TCR beta V segments were productive about 87% or about 30% of the time. Fewer N-insertions (relative to the roughly 670-donor mean) were reportedly seen in an Asian-associated ancestry cluster in a later analysis. What a later analysis showed was that several of the most significant clusters appeared linked to common viral pathogens.

The sequence was collected from a man aged 18 to 29 in good health and CMV-seronegative. The rearrangement uses TRBV19 and TRBJ2-1; 11 bases fit TRBD1. Sequencing input: PBMCs. This chain's CDR3 is CATLPRGTGGNEQFF. CDR3 sequence (DNA): TGTGCCACCCTGCCCCGCGGGACAGGGGGCAATGAGCAGTTCTTC.